This is a list of T cell receptor beta chains from one sample in a study of control samples from healthy donors and cancer patients. The data were produced by immunoSEQ multiplex PCR, yet TCRdb's version contains in-frame clones alone and is incomplete. The data contain approximately 160,000 clones, 80% to 95% of them seen just once; the ten biggest clones take up approximately 0.7%. Sequenced: blood. These receptors originate from a woman aged 25 to 45 in good health. CDR3s include the opening cysteine and the closing phenylalanine or tryptophan. D genes are given only for firm matches. Not all rows give a size; the values are once, few, many and, for expanded clones, a class.

clone size	V gene	D gene	J gene	CDR3 protein	CDR3 DNA
NA	TRBV4-2	NA	TRBJ2-1	CASSQDPSGGNEQFF	TGTGCCAGCAGCCAAGACCCCAGCGGTGGGAATGAGCAGTTCTTC
few	TRBV19	TRBD1	TRBJ1-1	CASRVGTGQVRAEAFF	TGTGCCAGTAGAGTGGGTACCGGACAGGTAAGGGCTGAAGCTTTCTTT
NA	TRBV19	NA	TRBJ2-2	CASSIFGQGVNTGELFF	TGTGCCAGTAGTATATTCGGGCAGGGAGTGAACACCGGGGAGCTGTTTTTT
NA	TRBV7-2	NA	TRBJ1-5	CASSLQGLSNQPQHF	TGTGCCAGCAGCTTACAGGGACTTAGCAATCAGCCCCAGCATTTT
NA	TRBV28	TRBD1	TRBJ2-7	CASSYGTGGPDEQYF	TGTGCCAGCAGTTATGGGACAGGAGGACCGGACGAGCAGTACTTC
NA	TRBV28	TRBD1	TRBJ1-2	CASLQGTTGYTF	TGTGCCAGCCTACAGGGGACAACTGGCTACACCTTC
NA	TRBV18	NA	TRBJ2-1	CASSQGPYNEQFF	TGTGCCAGCTCACAGGGACCCTACAATGAGCAGTTCTTC
NA	TRBV7-2	NA	TRBJ2-6	CASSLGGAGANVLTF	TGTGCCAGCAGCTTAGGGGGGGCTGGGGCCAACGTCCTGACTTTC
NA	TRBV28	NA	TRBJ2-2	CASSKGHPNTGELFF	TGTGCCAGCAGTAAAGGACACCCGAACACCGGGGAGCTGTTTTTT
NA	TRBV5-1	TRBD2	TRBJ2-5	CASGGGRATETQYF	TGCGCCAGCGGGGGCGGGAGGGCCACAGAGACCCAGTACTTC
NA	TRBV4-1	NA	TRBJ2-1	CASSQQTDPWFGNEQFF	TGCGCCAGCAGCCAACAAACAGACCCGTGGTTCGGCAATGAGCAGTTCTTC
NA	TRBV28	TRBD1	TRBJ1-2	CASTRTGGTYGYTF	TGTGCCAGCACAAGGACAGGGGGGACCTATGGCTACACCTTC
NA	TRBV28	NA	TRBJ2-1	CASSFRTGRGSRNEQFF	TGTGCCAGCAGTTTCCGGACAGGGAGGGGATCACGCAATGAGCAGTTCTTC
NA	TRBV11-2	NA	TRBJ2-5	CASSSGQRAGPFQETQYF	TGTGCCAGCAGCTCCGGTCAACGGGCAGGGCCATTCCAAGAGACCCAGTACTTC
once	TRBV5-1	NA	TRBJ2-7	CASSLSGHSLEQYF	TGCGCCAGCAGCTTATCGGGACACTCTCTCGAGCAGTACTTC
NA	TRBV11-2	TRBD2	TRBJ2-7	CASSFTSGTDYEQYF	TGTGCCAGCAGCTTCACTAGCGGGACCGATTACGAGCAGTACTTC
NA	TRBV6-2/TRBV6-3	NA	TRBJ2-7	CASSYYGQGISYEQYF	TGTGCCAGCAGTTACTACGGGCAGGGTATATCCTACGAGCAGTACTTC
NA	TRBV3-1/TRBV3-2	NA	TRBJ2-5	CASRRAMTEETQYF	TGTGCCAGCAGAAGGGCCATGACCGAAGAGACCCAGTACTTC
NA	TRBV18	NA	TRBJ1-5	CASSPNHGSPVQPQHF	TGTGCCAGCTCACCAAATCACGGCAGTCCAGTTCAGCCCCAGCATTTT
NA	TRBV4-1	NA	TRBJ2-1	CASSQDPSGADYNEQFF	TGCGCCAGCAGCCAAGATCCCTCCGGGGCCGATTACAATGAGCAGTTCTTC
NA	TRBV6-5	TRBD2	TRBJ2-7	CASSWTSGPYEQYF	TGTGCCAGCAGTTGGACTAGCGGGCCCTACGAGCAGTACTTC
NA	TRBV5-8	TRBD1	TRBJ2-7	CASAGTGVSYEQYF	TGTGCCAGCGCCGGGACAGGGGTCTCCTACGAGCAGTACTTC
NA	TRBV11-2	TRBD2	TRBJ2-7	CASSLLAGEGEQYF	TGTGCCAGCAGCTTACTAGCGGGAGAAGGCGAGCAGTACTTC
NA	TRBV28	TRBD1	TRBJ2-2	CASTRIGGQGLAGELFF	TGTGCCAGCACCCGGATTGGAGGACAGGGATTGGCCGGGGAGCTGTTTTTT
NA	TRBV4-1	NA	TRBJ1-1	CASRGGVTEAFF	TGCGCCAGCAGGGGGGGGGTTACTGAAGCTTTCTTT
NA	TRBV10-2	NA	TRBJ2-1	CASKTGLNNEQFF	TGCGCCAGCAAAACGGGACTCAACAATGAGCAGTTCTTC
once	TRBV27	NA	TRBJ2-1	CASSWADRRRNEQFF	TGTGCCAGCAGTTGGGCGGATCGGAGGAGGAATGAGCAGTTCTTC
NA	TRBV19	TRBD2	TRBJ2-7	CATGLAGASYEQYF	TGTGCCACGGGACTAGCGGGAGCATCCTACGAGCAGTACTTC
NA	TRBV12-3/TRBV12-4	NA	TRBJ2-2	CASIGPNTGELFF	TGTGCCAGCATTGGCCCGAACACCGGGGAGCTGTTTTTT
NA	TRBV4-1	NA	TRBJ2-5	CASSRLGSETQYF	TGCGCCAGCAGCCGGCTAGGTTCGGAGACCCAGTACTTC
NA	TRBV29-1	TRBD1	TRBJ1-1	CSVDIDRVNTEAFF	TGCAGCGTTGACATTGACAGGGTGAACACTGAAGCTTTCTTT
NA	TRBV6-1	NA	TRBJ2-5	CASRPGLAETQYF	TGTGCCAGCAGACCCGGGCTAGCGGAGACCCAGTACTTC
NA	TRBV6-6	NA	TRBJ1-2	CASMLAANYGYTF	TGTGCCAGCATGTTGGCGGCTAACTATGGCTACACCTTC
NA	TRBV28	TRBD1	TRBJ1-4	CASSSGTGMRELFF	TGTGCCAGCAGCTCTGGGACAGGGATGAGGGAACTGTTTTTT
few	TRBV2	NA	TRBJ1-6	CASGDKGDSPLHF	TGTGCCAGCGGGGACAAGGGAGATTCACCCCTCCACTTT
NA	TRBV19	NA	TRBJ2-7	CASRRSDLHYYEQYF	TGTGCCAGTAGAAGAAGCGACCTCCACTACTACGAGCAGTACTTC
NA	TRBV7-9	NA	TRBJ2-3	CASSWGHTSTDTQYF	TGTGCCAGCAGCTGGGGACATACTAGCACAGATACGCAGTATTTT
NA	TRBV4-2	NA	TRBJ2-7	CASSPMGTNFYEQYF	TGTGCCAGCAGCCCTATGGGGACAAACTTCTACGAGCAGTACTTC
NA	TRBV27	NA	TRBJ2-7	CASSPTGRGREQYF	TGTGCCAGCAGTCCGACCGGTCGAGGCCGGGAGCAGTACTTC
NA	TRBV7-3	NA	TRBJ2-6	CASSWRGRRAGANVLTF	TGTGCCAGCAGCTGGAGGGGGAGAAGGGCTGGGGCCAACGTCCTGACTTTC
NA	TRBV5-1	NA	TRBJ2-5	CASSLGGTFQETQYF	TGCGCCAGCAGCTTGGGAGGGACGTTCCAAGAGACCCAGTACTTC
NA	TRBV6-5	TRBD2	TRBJ2-7	CASSPGTSGYYEQYF	TGTGCCAGCAGTCCCGGGACTAGCGGGTACTACGAGCAGTACTTC
NA	TRBV7-8	TRBD2	TRBJ2-1	CASSLAAGGRYNEQFF	TGTGCCAGCAGCTTAGCGGCGGGAGGTCGCTACAATGAGCAGTTCTTC
NA	TRBV5-1	NA	TRBJ2-7	CASSLQGGYEQYF	TGCGCCAGCAGCTTACAGGGAGGTTACGAGCAGTACTTC
NA	TRBV6-4	NA	TRBJ1-5	CASALGAGVGNQPQHF	TGTGCCAGCGCCCTGGGAGCAGGGGTCGGGAATCAGCCCCAGCATTTT
NA	TRBV6-1	NA	TRBJ2-7	CASSEAATGSYEQYF	TGTGCCAGCAGTGAAGCCGCGACAGGCTCCTACGAGCAGTACTTC
NA	TRBV4-1	TRBD2	TRBJ2-3	CASSQSTSGADTQYF	TGCGCCAGCAGCCAATCGACTAGCGGGGCAGATACGCAGTATTTT
NA	TRBV7-3	NA	TRBJ2-1	CASSLGGGAQYNEQFF	TGTGCCAGCAGCTTAGGAGGGGGGGCTCAGTACAATGAGCAGTTCTTC
once	TRBV10-3	NA	TRBJ1-4	CAISRSQGPNEKLFF	TGTGCCATCAGTCGCAGCCAGGGACCTAATGAAAAACTGTTTTTT
NA	TRBV7-9	TRBD2	TRBJ2-2	CASSVTSGMNTGELFF	TGTGCCAGCAGCGTGACTAGCGGGATGAACACCGGGGAGCTGTTTTTT
once	TRBV19	TRBD1	TRBJ1-1	CASQTGGAGNTEAFF	TGTGCCAGTCAGACAGGGGGCGCAGGAAACACTGAAGCTTTCTTT
NA	TRBV9	NA	TRBJ2-3	CASSPRWEDTQYF	TGTGCCAGCAGCCCGCGGTGGGAAGATACGCAGTATTTT
NA	TRBV24-1	NA	TRBJ2-1	CATSDSTTGTPYNEQFF	TGTGCCACCAGTGATTCTACCACAGGGACCCCTTACAATGAGCAGTTCTTC
NA	TRBV10-3	NA	TRBJ2-3	CAIRRTVNRFTDTQYF	TGTGCCATCAGGAGAACAGTGAACCGTTTCACAGATACGCAGTATTTT
once	TRBV5-1	NA	TRBJ2-1	CASSLDLSYNEQFF	TGCGCCAGCAGCTTGGATCTCTCCTACAATGAGCAGTTCTTC